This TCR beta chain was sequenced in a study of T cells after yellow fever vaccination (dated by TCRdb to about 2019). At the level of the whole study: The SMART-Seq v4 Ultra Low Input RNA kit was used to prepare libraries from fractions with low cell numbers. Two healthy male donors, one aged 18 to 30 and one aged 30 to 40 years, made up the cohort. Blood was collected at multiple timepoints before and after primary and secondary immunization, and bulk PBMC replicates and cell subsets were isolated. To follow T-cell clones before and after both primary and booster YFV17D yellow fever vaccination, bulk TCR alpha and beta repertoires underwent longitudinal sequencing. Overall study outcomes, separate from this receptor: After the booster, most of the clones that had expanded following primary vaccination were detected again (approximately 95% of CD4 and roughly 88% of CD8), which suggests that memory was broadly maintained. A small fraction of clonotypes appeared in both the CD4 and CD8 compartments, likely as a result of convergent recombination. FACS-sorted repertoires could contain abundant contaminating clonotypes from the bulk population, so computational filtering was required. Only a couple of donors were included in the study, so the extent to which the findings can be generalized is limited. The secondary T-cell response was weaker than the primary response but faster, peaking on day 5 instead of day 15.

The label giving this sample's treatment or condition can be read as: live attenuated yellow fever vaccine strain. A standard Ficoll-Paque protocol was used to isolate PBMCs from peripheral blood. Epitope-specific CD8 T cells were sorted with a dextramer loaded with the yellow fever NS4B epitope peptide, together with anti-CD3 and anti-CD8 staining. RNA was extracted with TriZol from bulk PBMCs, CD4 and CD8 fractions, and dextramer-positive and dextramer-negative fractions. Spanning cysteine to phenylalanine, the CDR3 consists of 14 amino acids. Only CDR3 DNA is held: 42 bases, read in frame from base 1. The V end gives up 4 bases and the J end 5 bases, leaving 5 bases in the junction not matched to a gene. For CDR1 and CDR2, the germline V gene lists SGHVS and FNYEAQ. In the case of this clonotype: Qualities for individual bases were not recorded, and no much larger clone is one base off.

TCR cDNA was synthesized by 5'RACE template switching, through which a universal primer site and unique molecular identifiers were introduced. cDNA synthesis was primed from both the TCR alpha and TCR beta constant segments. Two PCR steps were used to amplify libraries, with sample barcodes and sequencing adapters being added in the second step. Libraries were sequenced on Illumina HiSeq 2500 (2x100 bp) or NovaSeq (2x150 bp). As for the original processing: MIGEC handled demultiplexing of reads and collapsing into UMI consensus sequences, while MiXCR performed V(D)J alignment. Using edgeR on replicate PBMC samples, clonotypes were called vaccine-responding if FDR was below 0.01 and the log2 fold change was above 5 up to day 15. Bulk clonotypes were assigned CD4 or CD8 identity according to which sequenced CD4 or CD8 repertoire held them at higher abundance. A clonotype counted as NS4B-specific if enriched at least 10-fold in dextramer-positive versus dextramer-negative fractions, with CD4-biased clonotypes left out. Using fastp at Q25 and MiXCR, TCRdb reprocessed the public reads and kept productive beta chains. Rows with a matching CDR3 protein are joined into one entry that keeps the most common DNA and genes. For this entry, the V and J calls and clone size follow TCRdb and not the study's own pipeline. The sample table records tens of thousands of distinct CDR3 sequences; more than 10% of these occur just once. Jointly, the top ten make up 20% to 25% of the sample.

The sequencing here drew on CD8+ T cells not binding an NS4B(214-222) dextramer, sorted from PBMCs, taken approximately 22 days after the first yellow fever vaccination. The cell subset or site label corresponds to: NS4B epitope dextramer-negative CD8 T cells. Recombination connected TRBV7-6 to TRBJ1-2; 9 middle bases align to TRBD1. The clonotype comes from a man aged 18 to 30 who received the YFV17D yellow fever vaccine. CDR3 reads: CASSSGTGPYGYTF. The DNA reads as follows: TGTGCCAGCAGCTCCGGGACAGGGCCTTATGGCTACACCTTC.